This TCR beta chain appears in the sequencing data of a study of blood T cell repertoires in COVID-19. Study as a whole: The origin of the acute and convalescent COVID-19 samples was the United States, Italy and Spain.

Per the germline V gene, CDR1 is KGHSH and CDR2 is LQKENI. V lost 2 bases, J lost 1 base, and 8 bases lay in between. The CDR3 spans 14 residues. Methods used by the authors: Researchers report that nucleated cell counts were estimated from reference gene primer amplification. TCRdb's table, derived via immunoSEQ multiplex PCR, lists solely in-frame clones and lacks some. From that table come the V and J calls and clone size; the DNA was used to work out D and trimming. The sample holds approximately 170,000 clones; roughly nine tenths are singletons and the top ten take approximately 11%. Seattle's cohort entered during active infection and was followed longitudinally.

Input material: peripheral blood. The rearrangement uses TRBV18 and TRBJ1-1, with D unclear. This TCR came from a woman aged 60 to 75 with COVID-19, enrolled during active disease. CDR3 sequence reads: CASSPRTENTEAFF. The CDR3 DNA reads as TGTGCCAGCTCACCAAGGACTGAGAACACTGAAGCTTTCTTT.